The entry that follows covers one TCR beta chain sequence. Its antigen is not known. Germline loops: CDR1 SGDLS, CDR2 YYNGEE. The CDR3 covers 13 residues. Germline trimming cut 4 bases from V and 4 bases from J; bases unmatched to any gene: 4. Time point specified: patch test 2, 6 weeks after DPC sensitization. Sample treatment: therapeutic diphenylcyclopropenone sensitization with weekly scalp DPC. This sample was taken from a study of human T cells and chemical hapten exposure. Looking at the study overall: Diphenylcyclopropenone doses were given weekly to the scalps of patients across the approximately 25-week study.

TCRdb reanalysed the RACE reads using MiXCR and keeps one entry per CDR3 protein. Counted here are about 140,000 distinct CDR3 sequences, approximately 10% occurring once; the ten biggest clones make up around 1.4%. Study-wide results and limits: The donors suffered from alopecia, so their immune response may not match that of healthy people. DPC sensitization did not alter TCRs above 1 in 1000 frequency.

The sequencing here drew on whole blood, taken in connection with sensitization to the hapten diphenylcyclopropenone (DPC). This chain joins TRBV9 and TRBJ2-5, with 7 positions matching TRBD1. This TCR came from a woman aged 50 to 65 with alopecia areata. Some clones in this sample may be carry-over from other donors' samples. The CDR3 here is CASSFRQGETQYF. For the CDR3, the DNA is TGTGCCAGCAGCTTCCGACAGGGAGAGACCCAGTACTTC.